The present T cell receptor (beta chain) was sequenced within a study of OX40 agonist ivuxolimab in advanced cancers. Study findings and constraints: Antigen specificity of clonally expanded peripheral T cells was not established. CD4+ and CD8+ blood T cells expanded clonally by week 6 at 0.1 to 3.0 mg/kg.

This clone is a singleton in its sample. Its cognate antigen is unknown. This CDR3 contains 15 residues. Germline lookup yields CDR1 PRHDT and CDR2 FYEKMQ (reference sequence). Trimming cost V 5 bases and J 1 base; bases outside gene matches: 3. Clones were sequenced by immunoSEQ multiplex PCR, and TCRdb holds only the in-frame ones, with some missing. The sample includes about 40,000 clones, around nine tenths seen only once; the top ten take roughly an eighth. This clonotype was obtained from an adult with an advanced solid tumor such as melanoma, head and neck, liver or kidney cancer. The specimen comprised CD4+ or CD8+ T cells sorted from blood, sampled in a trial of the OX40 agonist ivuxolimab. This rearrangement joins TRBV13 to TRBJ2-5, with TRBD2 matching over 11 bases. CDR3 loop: CASSPGLAAQETQYF. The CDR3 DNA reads TGTGCCAGCAGCCCGGGACTAGCGGCCCAAGAGACCCAGTACTTC.